What follows are 14 T cell receptor beta chains derived from one specimen sequenced in a study of response to subunit inactivated influenza vaccine. TCRdb reprocessed the RT-PCR reads via MiXCR and lists one record per CDR3 protein. Of about 570,000 distinct CDR3 sequences listed, about 11% are singletons. This same sample was also part of a study on T cells expressing NK-cell markers. That investigation notes: cDNA encoding TCR beta was synthesized via 5'RACE template switching incorporating UMIs.

Sample: PBMCs from blood, taken on the day of vaccination. These TCRs come from a man aged 50-59 years who received an inactivated influenza vaccine.

There are a few counts of this clonotype. V and J are TRBV5-1 and TRBJ2-2; TRBD2 matches 12 bases. The V gene end was trimmed by 4 bases and the J gene end by 0 bases; junction bases not matched to a gene: 7. This CDR3 region has 18 residues. CDR1 is SGHRS and CDR2 is YFSETQ in the germline V gene. The CDR3 loop is CASSPGLAGTANTGELFF. CDR3 nucleotide sequence: TGCGCCAGCAGCCCCGGACTAGCGGGGACCGCGAACACCGGGGAGCTGTTTTTT.

This clonotype showed up just a few times. The chain joins TRBV20-1 to TRBJ2-1, with D perhaps TRBD2 (6 bases). The CDR3 contains 16 residues. The germline gives CDR1 DFQATT, CDR2 SNEGSKA (reference sequence). V lost 0 bases to trimming and J lost 4 bases, with 16 bases between them. In DNA form, the CDR3 reads TGCAGTGCTAGAGATACCGAGACTAGGAGTTACAATGAGCAGTTCTTC. It yields the protein CSARDTETRSYNEQFF.

This clonotype occurred a few times. The chain is built from TRBV5-1 and TRBJ2-3; TRBD1 agrees at 9 bases. CDR3 length: 16 residues. Germline assignment: CDR1 SGHRS and CDR2 YFSETQ. The V segment lost 2 bases and the J segment 4 bases; nucleotides outside the gene matches: 8. The CDR3 DNA reads as TGCGCCAGCAGCTTCGCCGGGACAGGGATGGCAGATACGCAGTATTTT. Amino acid sequence: CASSFAGTGMADTQYF. The full variable domain, completed using reference TRBV5-1 and TRBJ2-3, is KAGVTQTPRYLIKTRGQQVTLSCSPISGHRSVSWYQQTPGQGLQFLFEYFSETQRNKGNFPGRFSGRQFSNSRSEMNVSTLELGDSALYLCASSFAGTGMADTQYFGPGTRLTVL.

At least ten counts were recorded for this clonotype. The chain is built from TRBV5-1 and TRBJ2-2; the D call may be TRBD1 or TRBD2 (5 bases each). V gave up 1 base and J gave up 0 bases, with 7 bases separating them. This CDR3 comprises 15 residues. The germline V gene encodes CDR1 SGHRS and CDR2 YFSETQ. The CDR3 DNA reads TGCGCCAGCAGCTTGCGGGGCGCGAACACCGGGGAGCTGTTTTTT. Its translation: CASSLRGANTGELFF.

This clonotype was counted only a few times. The DNA of the CDR3 is TGTGCCAGCAGTTTATACGGGACAGGGCTCGAGCAGTACTTC. It is translated as CASSLYGTGLEQYF. J is TRBJ2-7 and V is TRBV28; TRBD1 aligns across 9 bases. CDR3 length: 14 amino acids. J was trimmed by 6 bases and V by 1 base; bases with no gene match: 4. Germline V gives CDR1 MDHEN, CDR2 SYDVKM.

The V gene is TRBV7-8, the J gene TRBJ2-3; TRBD1 agrees at 12 bases. Germline CDR1 is SGHVS and CDR2 is FQNEAQ. The CDR3 sequence is 16 residues long. V lost 3 bases to trimming and J lost 8 bases; unmatched junction nucleotides: 9. The CDR3 bases are TGTGCCAGCAGCTTCTTTCGGGACAGGGGGCAGGGTACGCAGTATTTT. It yields the protein CASSFFRDRGQGTQYF.

This chain uses TRBV20-1 with TRBJ2-7, with D unclear. The CDR3 loop spans 11 amino acids. Germline lookup yields CDR1 DFQATT and CDR2 SNEGSKA (reference sequence). The V and J ends lost 7 bases and 9 bases respectively, with 16 bases between them. The CDR3 protein is CSVKWSSAQYF. The CDR3 region has the DNA TGCAGTGTGAAGTGGAGTAGTGCGCAGTACTTC.

This clonotype has ten or more counts. The chain employs TRBV7-2 and TRBJ1-2, with a weak D call TRBD1 (6 bases). The CDR3 has 15 residues. Deletions cut 8 bases from V and 5 bases from J, with 21 bases between. Germline V CDR1 and CDR2: SGHTA, FQGNSA. For the CDR3, the DNA is TGTGCCAGCGGGGGCGTCCCGGGACAAGGGTATGGCTACACCTTC. Translation gives CASGGVPGQGYGYTF. Drawing the rest from reference TRBV7-2 and TRBJ1-2, the complete variable domain is GAGVSQSPSNKVTEKGKDVELRCDPISGHTALYWYRQSLGQGLEFLIYFQGNSAPDKSGLPSDRFSAERTGGSVSTLTIQRTQQEDSAVYLCASGGVPGQGYGYTFGSGTRLTVV.

The chain uses TRBV27 and TRBJ2-7, with no clear D. Germline values: CDR1 MNHEY, CDR2 SMNVEV (reference sequence). The CDR3 runs 13 residues. V was pared by 8 bases and J by 0 bases, with 11 bases between. CDR3 in DNA: TGTGCCAGCTGGAGTGGGGTCTCCTACGAGCAGTACTTC. Translating it yields CASWSGVSYEQYF.

This rearrangement joins TRBV27 to TRBJ2-3, with D unclear. Trimming stripped 6 bases from V and 5 bases from J, with 15 bases between. CDR1 and CDR2 (germline): MNHEY, SMNVEV (reference sequence). This CDR3 is built from 14 residues. The CDR3 DNA follows: TGTGCCAGCAGCCCCCTGCCGTGGGGAGATACGCAGTATTTT. Protein sequence: CASSPLPWGDTQYF.

The rearrangement links TRBV7-9 to TRBJ2-1; D is uncertain. CDR1 and CDR2 (germline): SEHNR, FQNEAQ (reference sequence). This CDR3 has 16 amino acids. Deletions cut 5 bases from V and 0 bases from J, with 14 bases between. The DNA of the CDR3 is TGTGCCAGCAGCCCAAAGAGACGAATCTCCTACAATGAGCAGTTCTTC. Protein sequence: CASSPKRRISYNEQFF.

Ten or more counts support this clonotype. The CDR3 loop reads CASSIWDRNYEQYF. The CDR3 coding sequence is TGCGCCAGCAGTATATGGGACAGGAACTACGAGCAGTACTTC. This sequence joins TRBV5-1 and TRBJ2-7, with TRBD1 matching 8 bases. The V gene's germline CDR1 is SGHRS and CDR2 YFSETQ. V lost 5 bases to trimming and J lost 3 bases; unmatched junction nucleotides: 7. This CDR3 spans 14 amino acids.

In its sample, this clonotype was seen a few times. The chain has TRBV29-1 and TRBJ2-5; TRBD1 aligns across 8 bases. J lost 6 bases, V lost 6 bases, and 18 bases had no gene match. The germline gives CDR1 SQVTM, CDR2 ANQGSEA. The CDR3 length is 16 residues. CDR3 residues: CSVLPGQARNHKTQYF. The CDR3 DNA is TGCAGCGTCCTCCCGGGACAGGCCCGGAATCACAAGACCCAGTACTTC.

The gene calls are TRBV7-2 and TRBJ1-1, with D tentatively TRBD1 (6 bases). V shed 1 base and J shed 0 bases, with 12 bases lying between them. The CDR3 is 16 amino acids. The V gene's germline CDR1 is SGHTA and CDR2 FQGNSA. CDR3 sequence: CASSLGGGPLNTEAFF. CDR3 nucleotides: TGTGCCAGCAGCTTAGGGGGGGGCCCCCTGAACACTGAAGCTTTCTTT.